Given below is one TCR beta chain in context. The data stem from a study of blood T cell repertoires in COVID-19. This CDR3 spans 15 amino acids. The junction had 9 bases not matched to a gene; V was cut back by 2 bases and J by 9 bases. CDR1 SGHRS and CDR2 YFSETQ come from the germline V gene. Clones were read by immunoSEQ multiplex PCR, and TCRdb kept only the in-frame ones, dropping some. The table lists roughly 60,000 clones, approximately 92% of them singletons, with 5% to 6% in the top ten. The specimen sequenced was peripheral blood. The chain joins TRBV5-1 to TRBJ2-1; TRBD2 matches at 9 bases. The TCR originated in a human donor in a cohort sampled during active COVID-19. The CDR3 nucleotides read TGCGCCAGCAGCTTCCAGCGGGGGGAGATCGGTGAGCAGTTCTTC. It codes for CASSFQRGEIGEQFF.